This T cell receptor beta chain is from a study of blood T cell repertoires in COVID-19. The data were produced by immunoSEQ multiplex PCR, yet TCRdb's version contains in-frame clones alone and is incomplete. The sample lists over 150,000 clones; roughly 89% were seen once. Germline V gives CDR1 MGHDK, CDR2 SYGVNS. Trimming took off 3 bases at V and 6 bases at J, with 6 bases between the two ends. The CDR3 has 13 amino acids. This clone was found a few times. The TCR comes from a woman younger than 35 who had recovered from COVID-19. The sequenced sample was peripheral blood. This chain uses TRBV25-1 with TRBJ1-6; D not resolved. The CDR3 DNA follows: TGTGCCAGCAGTGACCGTCTTAATTCACCCCTCCACTTT. This codes for CASSDRLNSPLHF.